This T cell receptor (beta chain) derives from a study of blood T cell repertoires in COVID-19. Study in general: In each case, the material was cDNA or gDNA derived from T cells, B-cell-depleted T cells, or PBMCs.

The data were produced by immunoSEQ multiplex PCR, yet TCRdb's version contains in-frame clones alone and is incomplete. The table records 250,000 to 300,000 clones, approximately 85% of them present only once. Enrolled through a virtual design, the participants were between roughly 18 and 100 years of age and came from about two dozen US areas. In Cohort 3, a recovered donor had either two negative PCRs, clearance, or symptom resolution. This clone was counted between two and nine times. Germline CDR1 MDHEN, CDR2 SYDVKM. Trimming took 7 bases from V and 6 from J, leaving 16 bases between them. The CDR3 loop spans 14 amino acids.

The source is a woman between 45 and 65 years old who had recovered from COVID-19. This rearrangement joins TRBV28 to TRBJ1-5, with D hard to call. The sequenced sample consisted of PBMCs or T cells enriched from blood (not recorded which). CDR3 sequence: CASTEGLYGQPQHF. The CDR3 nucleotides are TGTGCCAGCACCGAGGGCTTGTACGGTCAGCCCCAGCATTTT.